Listed below are T cell receptor beta chains from one sample, sequenced in a study of cytomegalovirus exposure and HLA in healthy donors. Method: immunoSEQ multiplex PCR; TCRdb's copy keeps in-frame clones and lacks some. The sample has 150,000 or so clones, around four fifths seen once. What was sequenced was PBMCs. Receptor source: a female donor in good health and CMV-seronegative. CDR3s include the opening cysteine and the closing phenylalanine or tryptophan. A D gene is named only where the DNA matches it firmly. Expanded clones get a size class; other rows say once, few or many, or leave the size out.

J,size,D,V,length,DNA,CDR3
TRBJ2-3,NA,TRBD2,TRBV5-1,13,TGCGCCAGCAGTCGGGGGGGAACAGATACGCAGTATTTT,CASSRGGTDTQYF
TRBJ1-1,NA,NA,TRBV6-5,14,TGTGCCAGCAGCGGGGGACCGAGGAACACTGAAGCTTTCTTT,CASSGGPRNTEAFF
TRBJ2-6,NA,TRBD1,TRBV5-1,17,TGCGCCAGCAGCAGGACAGGGGGAGGCTCTGGGGCCAACGTCCTGACTTTC,CASSRTGGGSGANVLTF
TRBJ2-7,NA,TRBD1,TRBV13,15,TGTGCCAGCAGCCGTGGACAGGGAAGGTCCTACGAGCAGTACTTC,CASSRGQGRSYEQYF
TRBJ2-2,NA,TRBD2,TRBV5-1,14,TGCGCCAGCAGACTAGCGGGGGGGACCGGGGAGCTGTTTTTT,CASRLAGGTGELFF
TRBJ1-1,NA,NA,TRBV2,11,TGTGCCATCACAGAGAACACTGAAGCTTTCTTT,CAITENTEAFF
TRBJ1-1,NA,NA,TRBV11-2,15,TGTGCCAGCAGCTCAACCTCGACTGCTACCACTGAAGCTTTCTTT,CASSSTSTATTEAFF
TRBJ2-1,NA,NA,TRBV9,15,TGTGCCAGCAGCGATACTAGACGCTCCTACAATGAGCAGTTCTTC,CASSDTRRSYNEQFF
TRBJ1-2,NA,NA,TRBV2,13,TGTGCCAGCAGTCGACAGGTGTATCAGGGCTACACCTTC,CASSRQVYQGYTF
TRBJ2-7,NA,TRBD2,TRBV7-9,17,TGTGCCAGCAGCTCACTCCGGGAGGAGAGGATTTACTACGAGCAGTACTTC,CASSSLREERIYYEQYF
TRBJ1-2,NA,TRBD1,TRBV29-1,13,TGCAGCGTTGTTGGACAGGGAGACTATGGCTACACCTTC,CSVVGQGDYGYTF
TRBJ2-5,NA,TRBD2,TRBV7-7,14,TGTGCCAGCAGCTTTAGCGGGAGAGGAGAGACCCAGTACTTC,CASSFSGRGETQYF
TRBJ1-2,NA,TRBD1,TRBV28,13,TGTGCCTCGCGGAGGGACAGTGACTATGGCTACACCTTC,CASRRDSDYGYTF
TRBJ1-2,few,NA,TRBV6-4,15,TGTGCCAGCAGTGCTATAGCGGAGGGGAGCTATGGCTACACCTTC,CASSAIAEGSYGYTF
TRBJ1-1,NA,NA,TRBV13,13,TGTGCCAGCCTGTCCCAGGGAGGACGGGAGGCTTTCTTT,CASLSQGGREAFF
TRBJ2-2,NA,TRBD2,TRBV4-2,21,TGTGCCAGCAGCCAAGCGGCCCCGGGACTAGCGGGAGGGCCGGGCACCGGGGAGCTGTTTTTT,CASSQAAPGLAGGPGTGELFF
TRBJ2-2,NA,NA,TRBV18,15,TGTGCCAGCTCACCAGCGACAGCTTACACCGGGGAGCTGTTTTTT,CASSPATAYTGELFF
TRBJ2-5,NA,NA,TRBV5-1,17,TGCGCCAGCAGCGCGGGGGCGACGATTCCCGGGAGGGAGACCCAGTACTTC,CASSAGATIPGRETQYF
TRBJ2-7,NA,NA,TRBV5-6,17,TGTGCCAGCAGCGTTACAGGAACCTCATACCTTCCCTACGAGCAGTACTTC,CASSVTGTSYLPYEQYF
TRBJ1-3,few,NA,TRBV6-5,12,TGTGCCAGCAGGGGGCAGGGAAACACCATATATTTT,CASRGQGNTIYF
TRBJ1-1,NA,NA,TRBV25-1,13,TGTGCCAGCAGCAGGGGCCTGAACACTGAAGCTTTCTTT,CASSRGLNTEAFF
TRBJ1-1,NA,TRBD1,TRBV19,14,TGTGCCAGTACCAACAGGGGGATAGGGACTGAAGCTTTCTTT,CASTNRGIGTEAFF
TRBJ2-1,NA,NA,TRBV7-3,15,TGTGCCAGCAGCCCCCGAGTTGCGATGCGCAATGAGCAGTTCTTC,CASSPRVAMRNEQFF
TRBJ2-3,few,NA,TRBV2,10,TGTGCCAGCAGGCGTATGGTCAAGTATTTT,CASRRMVKYF
TRBJ1-3,NA,NA,TRBV2,16,TGTGCCAGCAAGGTAGACTGGTTAAGCTCTGGAAACACCATATATTTT,CASKVDWLSSGNTIYF
TRBJ2-1,NA,TRBD2,TRBV4-1,14,TGCGCCAGCAGCCAAGGGACTAGCCTCGATGAGCAGTTCTTC,CASSQGTSLDEQFF
TRBJ1-5,NA,NA,TRBV6-5,14,TGTGCCAGCAGGTCTTATAGCAGCAATCAGCCCCAGCATTTT,CASRSYSSNQPQHF
TRBJ1-2,NA,TRBD1,TRBV2,15,TGTGCCAGCAGGGACAGGAGCGCCGAACTCTATGGCTACACCTTC,CASRDRSAELYGYTF
TRBJ1-2,NA,TRBD1,TRBV6-4,15,TGTGCCAGCAGTGCCTCCGTGACAGGGGTGGAGGGCTACACCTTC,CASSASVTGVEGYTF
TRBJ1-5,few,TRBD1,TRBV7-3,15,TGTGCCAGCAGCTCCACCGGGACAGACAATCAGCCCCAGCATTTT,CASSSTGTDNQPQHF
TRBJ1-2,NA,NA,TRBV30,13,TGTGCCTGGAGTGTAACCGTCGGTGTGGGCTACACCTTC,CAWSVTVGVGYTF
TRBJ1-1,NA,NA,TRBV4-2,14,TGTGCCAGCAGCCAAGATGCGGTCGGGGCTGAAGCTTTCTTT,CASSQDAVGAEAFF
TRBJ2-7,NA,TRBD1,TRBV5-1,15,TGCGCCAGCAGCTTGGGACAGGGCTACTTCTACGAGCAGTACTTC,CASSLGQGYFYEQYF
TRBJ2-6,once,TRBD1,TRBV14,15,TGTGCCAGCAGGCAACAGGGGGCTGGGGCCAACGTCCTGACTTTC,CASRQQGAGANVLTF
TRBJ1-1,NA,NA,TRBV5-1,14,TGCGCCAGCAGCTTGGCCACGGGGGACACTGAAGCTTTCTTT,CASSLATGDTEAFF
TRBJ2-6,once,NA,TRBV7-7,16,TGTGCCAGCAGCAGAGCAGGGGACTCTGGGGCCAACGTCCTGACTTTC,CASSRAGDSGANVLTF
TRBJ2-2,NA,TRBD1,TRBV6-4,14,TGTGCCAGCAGAGGACAGGGAGGAACCGGGGAGCTGTTTTTT,CASRGQGGTGELFF
TRBJ1-5,NA,NA,TRBV27,15,TGTGCCAGCAGTTTATATACAGGATCTATTGGGCCCCAGCATTTT,CASSLYTGSIGPQHF
TRBJ1-2,NA,TRBD1,TRBV30,13,TGTGCCTGGAGGCAGACAGGGGGCAGAGGCTACACCTTC,CAWRQTGGRGYTF